This TCR beta chain was identified during a study of T-cell reconstitution after alpha-beta-depleted transplantation in children. General study points: In some patients, recipient T cells and intrathymic progenitors surviving conditioning explained high day-60 diversity. When one year had passed after transplant, most T-cell counts and diversity came from newly produced T cells. The origin of alpha-beta T cells about two months after transplant was reportedly several hundred expanded graft clones.

This clonotype has at least ten counts. The target antigen is unknown. Preparation of the TCRbeta library was carried out with unique molecular identifiers. A single record per CDR3 protein comes from TCRdb applying MiXCR to the PCR reads. The table lists under 70,000 distinct CDR3 sequences, roughly a tenth of them singletons. V lost 3 bases, J lost 1 base, and 2 bases stayed unmatched. The CDR3 has 14 residues. The chain links TRBV12-3 or TRBV12-4 to TRBJ1-1, with 7 bases that match TRBD1. The material was PBMCs, obtained before TCRalphabeta/CD19-depleted stem cell transplant. This TCR came from a boy between 10 and 17 years old with acute myeloid leukemia, due to receive a stem cell transplant. The CDR3 spells CASSFGTANTEAFF. The CDR3 nucleotides are TGTGCCAGCAGTTTCGGGACAGCGAACACTGAAGCTTTCTTT.